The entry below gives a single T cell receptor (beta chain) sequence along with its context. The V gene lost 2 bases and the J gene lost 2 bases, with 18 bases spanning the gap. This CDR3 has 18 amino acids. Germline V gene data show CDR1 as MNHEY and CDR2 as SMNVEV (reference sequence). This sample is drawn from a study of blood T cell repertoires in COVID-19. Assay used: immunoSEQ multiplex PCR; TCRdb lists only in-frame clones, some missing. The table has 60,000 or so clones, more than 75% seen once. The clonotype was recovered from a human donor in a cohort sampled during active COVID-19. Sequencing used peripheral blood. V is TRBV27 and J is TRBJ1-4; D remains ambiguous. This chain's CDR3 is CASSLRLSGLGTNEKLFF. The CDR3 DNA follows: TGTGCCAGCAGTTTACGCTTGTCGGGGTTGGGGACTAATGAAAAACTGTTTTTT.